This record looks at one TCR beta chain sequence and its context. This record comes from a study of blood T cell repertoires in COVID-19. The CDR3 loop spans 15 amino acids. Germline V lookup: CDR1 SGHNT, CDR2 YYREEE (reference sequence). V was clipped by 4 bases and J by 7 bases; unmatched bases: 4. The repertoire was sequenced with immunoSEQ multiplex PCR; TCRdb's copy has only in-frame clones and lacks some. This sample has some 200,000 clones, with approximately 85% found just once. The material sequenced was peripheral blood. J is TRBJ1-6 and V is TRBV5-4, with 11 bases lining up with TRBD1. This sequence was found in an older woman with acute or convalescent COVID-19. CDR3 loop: CASSPGQGGNSPLHF. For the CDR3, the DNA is TGTGCCAGCAGCCCGGGACAGGGGGGCAATTCACCCCTCCACTTT.